These T cell receptor beta chains were read from a single sample in a study of metastatic and nonmetastatic thyroid tumors. MiXCR reprocessed the PCR reads for TCRdb. The repertoire includes about 40,000 clones, 28% of them detected once, and roughly 9.5% sits in the top ten. The sequencing sample was made of blood. The receptors were gathered from a male donor with papillary thyroid cancer or a benign thyroid nodule (not recorded which). Some clones in this sample may be carry-over from other donors' samples. The CDR3 runs from the conserved cysteine through the conserved F or W. The D gene is left open where the match is weak. Size tells how often a clone was seen (once, few, many) or the class of an expanded clone, and some rows leave it out.

TRBV30	TRBJ2-1	NA	TRBD2	CAWSRTSGYFF	TGTGCCTGGAGTCGGACTAGCGGGTATTTCTTC
TRBV20-1	TRBJ1-4	once	TRBD1	CSAKGTGGYEKLFF	TGCAGTGCAAAAGGGACAGGGGGGTATGAAAAACTGTTTTTT
TRBV30	TRBJ1-4	many	NA	CAWRPSGAEEKLFF	TGTGCCTGGAGGCCCTCAGGGGCGGAAGAAAAACTGTTTTTT
TRBV6-2/TRBV6-3	TRBJ2-3	NA	NA	CGSSYGTSTDTQYF	TGTGGCAGCAGTTACGGTACTAGCACAGATACGCAGTATTTT
TRBV5-4	TRBJ1-4	NA	TRBD1	CASSQNRGLDVKLFF	TGTGCCAGCAGTCAAAACAGGGGATTGGACGTAAAACTGTTTTTT
TRBV29-1	TRBJ2-3	many	TRBD2	CSVGGSSGKRGDTQYF	TGCAGCGTCGGAGGGTCTAGCGGAAAGCGGGGAGATACGCAGTATTTT
TRBV6-1	TRBJ2-3	many	TRBD2	CASTETSGSTDTQYF	TGTGCCAGCACAGAGACTAGCGGTAGCACAGATACGCAGTATTTT
TRBV7-3	TRBJ2-1	few	NA	CASSLSVDSYNEQFF	TGTGCCAGCAGCTTATCTGTGGATTCCTACAATGAGCAGTTCTTC
TRBV28	TRBJ2-2	NA	TRBD1	CASSLERGRARDTGELFF	TGTGCCAGCAGTTTAGAAAGGGGGCGGGCGCGGGACACCGGGGAGCTGTTTTTT
TRBV11-3	TRBJ2-1	many	NA	CASSGDGDEQFF	TGTGCCAGCAGCGGGGACGGGGATGAGCAGTTCTTC
TRBV4-1	TRBJ2-7	medium-sized	NA	CASSQRPGVKTYEQYF	TGCGCCAGCAGCCAGCGACCAGGGGTCAAGACCTACGAGCAGTACTTC
TRBV6-1	TRBJ1-5	NA	TRBD1	CASRGAGGGNQPEHF	TGTGCCAGCAGAGGGGCAGGGGGGGGCAATCAGCCCGAGCATTTT
TRBV7-9	TRBJ2-2	NA	NA	CASRQDGNTGELFF	TGTGCCAGCAGGCAGGACGGTAACACCGGGGAGCTGTTTTTT
TRBV20-1	TRBJ1-5	many	NA	CSARDIGTSTSGPQHF	TGCAGTGCTAGAGATATCGGGACCTCCACCAGTGGGCCCCAGCATTTT
TRBV6-1	TRBJ2-7	few	NA	CATWGAIHEQYF	TGTGCCACTTGGGGAGCAATCCACGAGCAGTACTTC
TRBV19	TRBJ1-5	many	NA	CASSRPLLNQPQHF	TGTGCCAGTAGTCGACCGCTACTTAATCAGCCCCAGCATTTT
TRBV20-1	TRBJ2-3	NA	TRBD2	CSASFPSGDVDTQYF	TGCAGTGCTAGTTTTCCTAGCGGGGATGTTGATACGCAGTATTTT
TRBV5-6	TRBJ2-7	many	NA	CASSGKLGGTVSEQYF	TGTGCCAGCAGCGGGAAGTTGGGGGGAACCGTCTCCGAGCAGTACTTC
TRBV7-2	TRBJ1-5	NA	NA	CASSFDGQRGQPKHF	TGTGCCAGCAGCTTCGACGGACAGAGGGGTCAGCCCAAGCATTTT
TRBV20-1	TRBJ1-5	NA	TRBD1	CSATKQGAGQPQHF	TGCAGTGCTACTAAGCAGGGGGCTGGTCAGCCCCAGCATTTT
TRBV11-3	TRBJ1-1	NA	NA	CASSHTGLTEAFF	TGTGCCAGCAGTCACACAGGACTCACTGAAGCTTTCTTT
TRBV6-1	TRBJ1-2	NA	NA	CASSEVQGSGGYTF	TGTGCCAGCAGTGAAGTCCAGGGTTCAGGTGGCTACACCTTC
TRBV6-1	TRBJ2-2	few	NA	CASNAGQGGPGELFF	TGTGCCAGCAATGCAGGGCAGGGTGGCCCCGGGGAGCTGTTTTTT
TRBV4-2	TRBJ2-7	once	NA	CASSQRPAPYEQYF	TGTGCCAGCAGCCAAAGGCCGGCTCCCTACGAGCAGTACTTC
TRBV27	TRBJ1-6	medium-sized	NA	CASSFLGGDSPLHF	TGTGCCAGCAGTTTCTTAGGTGGTGATTCACCCCTCCACTTT
TRBV6-1	TRBJ2-7	NA	TRBD1	CASGDRGPYDQYF	TGTGCCAGCGGAGACAGGGGTCCTTACGATCAGTACTTC
TRBV24-1	TRBJ2-1	few	TRBD2	CATGIAGGSSYNEQFF	TGTGCCACCGGGATAGCGGGAGGGTCATCCTACAATGAGCAGTTCTTC
TRBV7-3	TRBJ2-1	once	TRBD1	CASSTRDRDNEQFF	TGTGCCAGCAGCACCCGGGACAGGGACAATGAGCAGTTCTTC
TRBV7-2	TRBJ2-7	many	NA	CASSFAAYEQYF	TGTGCCAGCAGCTTCGCGGCCTACGAGCAGTACTTC
TRBV7-9	TRBJ2-2	NA	NA	CASSLGASGELFF	TGTGCCAGCAGCTTAGGGGCGTCCGGGGAGCTGTTTTTT
TRBV6-5	TRBJ1-1	many	NA	CASSYSGFYDTEAFF	TGTGCCAGCAGTTACTCGGGTTTTTATGACACTGAAGCTTTCTTT
TRBV2	TRBJ1-1	NA	TRBD1	CASSKGRQGVSAEAFF	TGTGCCAGCAGTAAGGGTCGGCAGGGGGTCAGCGCTGAAGCTTTCTTT
TRBV5-1	TRBJ2-2	many	TRBD2	CASSLVSGDHRELFF	TGCGCCAGCAGCTTGGTTAGCGGGGACCACCGGGAGCTGTTTTTT
TRBV19	TRBJ1-1	many	NA	CASSMQGQTAFF	TGTGCCAGTAGTATGCAGGGGCAAACCGCTTTCTTT
TRBV7-2	TRBJ2-7	few	NA	CASSFGKPYEQYF	TGTGCCAGCAGCTTCGGGAAACCCTACGAGCAGTACTTC
TRBV24-1	TRBJ2-7	NA	NA	CVTSGDSYEQYF	TGTGTCACCAGTGGGGACTCCTACGAGCAGTACTTC
TRBV6-2/TRBV6-3	TRBJ1-2	few	TRBD1	CASSLSGGDGRGYTF	TGTGCCAGCAGCCTGTCAGGGGGAGATGGAAGGGGCTACACCTTC
TRBV6-1	TRBJ1-1	NA	NA	CASKERDSTKGEAFF	TGCGCCAGCAAAGAACGGGATTCTACGAAGGGAGAAGCTTTCTTT
TRBV28	TRBJ1-2	few	NA	CASSFRWGANYGYTF	TGTGCCAGCAGTTTCAGATGGGGCGCGAACTATGGCTACACCTTC
TRBV20-1	TRBJ2-3	once	NA	CSATLFRRALTDTQYF	TGCAGTGCTACACTCTTCCGGAGGGCCCTAACAGATACGCAGTATTTT
TRBV7-3	TRBJ2-3	many	NA	CASSLGGVTDTQYF	TGTGCCAGCAGCTTAGGTGGGGTCACAGATACGCAGTATTTT
TRBV6-2/TRBV6-3	TRBJ2-7	few	TRBD2	CASSYPGTRNPYEQYF	TGTGCCAGCAGTTACCCCGGGACTAGAAATCCCTACGAGCAGTACTTC
TRBV6-2/TRBV6-3	TRBJ2-7	NA	NA	CASMLGRGDSPYEQYF	TGTGCCAGCATGCTCGGGAGGGGGGACAGTCCCTACGAGCAGTACTTC
TRBV6-1	TRBJ2-7	NA	NA	CASSTVYEQYF	TGTGCCAGCAGCACAGTATACGAGCAGTACTTC
TRBV27	TRBJ2-7	NA	NA	CASKTRGDTYYEQYF	TGTGCCAGCAAGACCAGGGGGGACACGTACTACGAGCAGTACTTC
TRBV5-1	TRBJ2-7	many	TRBD1	CASSLRTGGDEQYF	TGCGCCAGCAGCCTCCGGACAGGGGGCGATGAGCAGTACTTC
TRBV20-1	TRBJ1-1	NA	NA	CSVLGPNTEAFF	TGCAGCGTTTTGGGGCCGAACACTGAAGCTTTCTTT
TRBV7-2	TRBJ2-5	many	NA	CASSLSWATKETQYF	TGTGCCAGCAGCTTGAGTTGGGCTACCAAAGAGACCCAGTACTTC
TRBV3-1	TRBJ2-2	NA	NA	CASRSGSGELFF	TGTGCCAGCAGAAGCGGGTCGGGGGAGCTGTTTTTT
TRBV4-1	TRBJ1-2	medium-sized	NA	CASSQDFGGYDYTF	TGCGCCAGCAGCCAAGATTTTGGTGGGTATGACTACACCTTC